Shown below are 13 T cell receptor beta chains from a single sample sequenced in a study of cytomegalovirus exposure and HLA in healthy donors. Primers: 60 Vbeta forward and 13 Jbeta reverse. Sequencing used immunoSEQ multiplex PCR; TCRdb keeps in-frame clones, though not all of them. This sample carries 150,000 to 200,000 clones, roughly 12% of them seen once, and the ten largest clones take 7.8%. Sample: PBMCs. These receptors all stem from a man aged 45-65 years in good health and CMV-seropositive.

The J gene is TRBJ1-1, the V gene TRBV30; maybe TRBD1 (5 bases). Germline V gene sequence: CDR1 GTSNPN, CDR2 SVGIG (reference sequence). The CDR3 spans 13 residues. The germline V and J ends were trimmed by 3 bases and 4 bases, with 12 bases remaining between them. The CDR3 region has the DNA TGTGCCTGGAGCTCCGAAAGGGGCACTGAAGCTTTCTTT. Protein product: CAWSSERGTEAFF.

The chain combines TRBV25-1 with TRBJ2-2, with D uncertain. The length of the CDR3 is 16 residues. Per germline, CDR1 MGHDK and CDR2 SYGVNS. Trimming took 4 bases from V and 3 from J, leaving 15 bases between them. The CDR3 DNA follows: TGTGCCAGCAGTGCGATTACCGGGTCCTACACCGGGGAGCTGTTTTTT. Its translation is CASSAITGSYTGELFF.

The chain is built from TRBV19 and TRBJ2-2; maybe TRBD2 (6 bases). This CDR3 has 16 amino acids. Trimming shortened V by 5 bases and J by 0 bases, and 13 bases separated the two germline ends. Germline V gene data show CDR1 as LNHDA and CDR2 as SQIVND (reference sequence). The CDR3 here is CASSLGGGANTGELFF. The CDR3 nucleotides read TGTGCCAGTAGTCTCGGAGGAGGGGCGAACACCGGGGAGCTGTTTTTT.

V usage is TRBV11-1 and J usage is TRBJ2-7; 8 bases fit TRBD2. Germline assignment: CDR1 SGHAT and CDR2 FQDESV (reference sequence). The CDR3 has 14 residues. V shed 3 bases and J 2 bases; nucleotides not matched to a gene: 3. The CDR3 DNA reads as TGTGCCAGCAGCTTGCGGGGGGATACCTACGAGCAGTACTTC. Its translation is CASSLRGDTYEQYF. The full variable domain, its missing parts supplied by reference TRBV11-1 and TRBJ2-7, is EAEVAQSPRYKITEKSQAVAFWCDPISGHATLYWYRQILGQGPELLVQFQDESVVDDSQLPKDRFSAERLKGVDSTLKIQPAELGDSAMYLCASSLRGDTYEQYFGPGTRLTVT.

This clone was detected only a few times. This chain uses TRBV27 with TRBJ2-7; D is unresolved. The CDR3 contains 13 residues. V lost 2 bases to trimming and J lost 4 bases, with 9 bases between them. The germline gives CDR1 MNHEY, CDR2 SMNVEV (reference sequence). DNA for the CDR3: TGTGCCAGCAGTTTACAGGTTAGGTACGAGCAGTACTTC. Protein: CASSLQVRYEQYF.

This clone was found a few times. The chain employs TRBV5-6 and TRBJ2-2; no firm D call. This CDR3 comprises 13 residues. V gave up 4 bases and J gave up 7 bases, with 11 bases separating them. Per the germline V gene, CDR1 is SGHDT and CDR2 is YYEEEE. The CDR3 DNA sequence: TGTGCCAGCAGCCTAACTCCTCACGGGGAGCTGTTTTTT. It yields the protein CASSLTPHGELFF. The full variable domain, completed using reference TRBV5-6 and TRBJ2-2, is DAGVTQSPTHLIKTRGQQVTLRCSPKSGHDTVSWYQQALGQGPQFIFQYYEEEERQRGNFPDRFSGHQFPNYSSELNVNALLLGDSALYLCASSLTPHGELFFGEGSRLTVL.

This clone has a handful of counts. The chain is built from TRBV25-1 and TRBJ1-1; tentatively, D is TRBD1 (5 bases). The V end was cut by 10 bases, the J end by 1 base, with 13 bases between. This CDR3 has 13 amino acids. Germline V gives CDR1 MGHDK, CDR2 SYGVNS. The CDR3 coding sequence is TGTGCCACCCAGGGAAGCTGGAACACTGAAGCTTTCTTT. Translation gives CATQGSWNTEAFF. Combining the CDR3 with reference TRBV25-1 and TRBJ1-1 gives the whole variable domain EADIYQTPRYLVIGTGKKITLECSQTMGHDKMYWYQQDPGMELHLIHYSYGVNSTEKGDLSSESTVSRIRTEHFPLTLESARPSHTSQYLCATQGSWNTEAFFGQGTRLTVV.

This clone came up a few times. The chain links TRBV6-4 to TRBJ2-1; 8 positions agree with TRBD1. CDR3 length equals 14 residues. V was pared by 4 bases and J by 7 bases, with 6 bases of the junction left unmatched. Germline CDR1 MRHNA, CDR2 SNTAGT. CDR3 in amino acids: CASSAGQVGNEQFF. The CDR3 region has the DNA TGTGCCAGCAGTGCGGGACAGGTTGGGAATGAGCAGTTCTTC.

V gene TRBV19 combines with J gene TRBJ1-1; 8 bases align to TRBD1. After removal of 7 bases from V and 5 bases from J, the junction contained 9 bases not matched to a gene. The CDR3 runs to 14 residues. Germline loops: CDR1 LNHDA, CDR2 SQIVND (reference sequence). The CDR3 reads CASKRQGAGTEAFF. For the CDR3, the DNA is TGTGCCAGTAAAAGGCAGGGGGCAGGTACTGAAGCTTTCTTT.

This rearrangement joins TRBV7-2 to TRBJ1-1; D is uncertain. Germline CDR1 SGHTA, CDR2 FQGNSA. There are 14 residues in the CDR3. The V end lost 4 bases, the J end lost 6 bases, and 15 bases lay between the germline ends. This chain's CDR3 is CASSSTIGKSEAFF. In DNA, the CDR3 is TGTGCCAGCAGCTCCACCATCGGGAAGTCTGAAGCTTTCTTT.

This clone was seen a handful of times. The V gene is TRBV6-4, the J gene TRBJ2-1; tentatively, D is TRBD2 (6 bases). From germline, CDR1 is MRHNA and CDR2 SNTAGT. There are 15 residues in the CDR3. Between the trimmed V and J ends, which lost 8 bases and 0 bases, there was a span of 14 bases. The CDR3 is CASAPGVRSYNEQFF. CDR3 in DNA: TGTGCCAGCGCCCCGGGGGTCCGCTCCTACAATGAGCAGTTCTTC.

This clone was found a few times. V is TRBV5-4 and J is TRBJ2-2; no clear D. This CDR3 spans 15 amino acids. CDR1 and CDR2 from the germline V gene are SGHNT and YYREEE (reference sequence). Trimming took off 4 bases at V and 0 bases at J, with 10 bases between the two ends. Here the CDR3 DNA reads TGTGCCAGCAGCCGTGTTACAACGAACACCGGGGAGCTGTTTTTT. As protein: CASSRVTTNTGELFF.

The genes are TRBV7-9 and TRBJ1-4; D is perhaps TRBD1 (6 bases). Trimming pared 6 bases from V and 1 base from J, leaving 12 bases between. CDR3 length equals 15 residues. Germline assignment: CDR1 SEHNR and CDR2 FQNEAQ (reference sequence). CDR3 DNA: TGTGCCAGCAGTTTACAGGGAAGAACTAATGAAAAACTGTTTTTT. Translating it yields CASSLQGRTNEKLFF.